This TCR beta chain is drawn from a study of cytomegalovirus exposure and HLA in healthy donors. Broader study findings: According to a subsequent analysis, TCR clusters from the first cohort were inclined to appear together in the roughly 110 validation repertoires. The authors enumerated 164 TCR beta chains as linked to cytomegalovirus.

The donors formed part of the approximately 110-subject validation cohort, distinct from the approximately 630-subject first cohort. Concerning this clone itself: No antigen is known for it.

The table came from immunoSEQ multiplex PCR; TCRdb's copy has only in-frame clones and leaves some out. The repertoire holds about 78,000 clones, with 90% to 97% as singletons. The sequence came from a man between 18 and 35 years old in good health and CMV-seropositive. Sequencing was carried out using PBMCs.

CDR3 DNA: TGCGCCAGCAGCCCGGAGACGGTCTCTGGAAACACCATATATTTT. It specifies CASSPETVSGNTIYF. The J gene is TRBJ1-3, the V gene TRBV4-1; no clear D. The V gene's germline CDR1 is MGHRA and CDR2 YSYEKL. V gave up 4 bases and J gave up 0 bases, with 10 bases separating them. CDR3 size: 15 residues.